A selection of T cell receptor beta chains follows, all from one sample in a study of OX40 agonist ivuxolimab in advanced cancers. Generated by immunoSEQ multiplex PCR, the TCRdb table keeps only in-frame clones and is missing some. The sample contains 98,000 or so clones, just under 85% of which appear only once. The sample here was CD4+ or CD8+ T cells sorted from blood, taken in a trial of the OX40 agonist ivuxolimab. The receptor set was obtained from an adult with an advanced solid tumor such as melanoma, head and neck, liver or kidney cancer. Each CDR3 is given with its conserved first and last residue. Fields, in order: J gene, clone size, D gene, V gene, CDR3 DNA, CDR3 protein. A D gene is named only where the DNA matches it firmly. Clone size, where shown, is once, few, many, or a class for clones that have expanded.

TRBJ2-7,.,.,TRBV7-2,TGTGCCAGCAGCTTAGCTAGGGCCTACGAGCAGTACTTC,CASSLARAYEQYF
TRBJ1-1,.,.,TRBV7-2,TGTGCCAGCACCCTACAGGCGAACACTGAAGCTTTCTTT,CASTLQANTEAFF
TRBJ2-1,.,.,TRBV5-1,TGCGCCAGCAGCTTGGTTCACGGGGAGGTGTCCTACAATGAGCAGTTCTTC,CASSLVHGEVSYNEQFF
TRBJ2-7,.,TRBD2,TRBV18,TGTGCCAGCTCAGGCAGCGGGGGGTTATCCTACGAGCAGTACTTC,CASSGSGGLSYEQYF
TRBJ1-4,.,.,TRBV6-5,TGTGCCAGCAGTACCGTTGGTGAAAAACTGTTTTTT,CASSTVGEKLFF
TRBJ1-2,.,.,TRBV19,TGTGCCAGTAGTCGACTGAGAGCTAACTATGGCTACACCTTC,CASSRLRANYGYTF
TRBJ1-1,once,.,TRBV10-3,TGTGCCATCAGAGGGTATCAGTCTTTGAACACTGAAGCTTTCTTT,CAIRGYQSLNTEAFF
TRBJ2-2,.,.,TRBV9,TGTGCCAGCAGCGTATTAGGGGGTCCCGGGGAGCTGTTTTTT,CASSVLGGPGELFF
TRBJ2-7,.,.,TRBV7-3,TGTGCCAGCAGCTTACAACCTGGACAGATCGAGCAGTACTTC,CASSLQPGQIEQYF
TRBJ2-2,.,.,TRBV4-2,TGTGCCAGCAGCCAGGAGCACCGGACCGCCGGGGAGCTGTTTTTT,CASSQEHRTAGELFF
TRBJ1-6,.,.,TRBV5-5,TGTGCCAGCAGCTTGGGGGCGTCCCTCCACTTT,CASSLGASLHF
TRBJ2-2,once,.,TRBV19,TGTGCCAGTACCTGGGACGAAGTTTTTACCGGGGAGCTGTTTTTT,CASTWDEVFTGELFF
TRBJ2-1,.,TRBD2,TRBV5-1,TGCGCCAGCTCGAGCGGGGGGGCCTACAATGAGCAGTTCTTC,CASSSGGAYNEQFF
TRBJ2-3,.,TRBD2,TRBV27,TGTGCCAGCAGTTCATCCGGGACTAGCGCCACAGATACGCAGTATTTT,CASSSSGTSATDTQYF
TRBJ2-1,.,.,TRBV2,TGTGCCAGCAGTGTTCAGGGTTCCTACAATGAGCAGTTCTTC,CASSVQGSYNEQFF
TRBJ2-5,.,.,TRBV5-1,TGCGCCAGCAGCTGGTCGACTCAAGAGACCCAGTACTTC,CASSWSTQETQYF
TRBJ2-4,.,TRBD2,TRBV28,TGTGCCAGCAGTTTGAGGGGTGTAGCGGGAGGAGCCGCGAACATTCAGTACTTC,CASSLRGVAGGAANIQYF
TRBJ2-7,.,.,TRBV2,TGTGCCATCCAGTATTACAGGGTAGACGAGCAGTACTTC,CAIQYYRVDEQYF
TRBJ2-5,.,TRBD2,TRBV6-5,TGTGCCAGCACCCAGCGGGACCCCAGGGAGACCCAGTACTTC,CASTQRDPRETQYF
TRBJ1-6,many,.,TRBV28,TGTGCCAGCAGTTTGGCGGGGTCACCCCTCCACTTT,CASSLAGSPLHF
TRBJ2-7,.,.,TRBV29-1,TGCAGCGCTTTAAGCTCCTACGAGCAGTACTTC,CSALSSYEQYF
TRBJ2-2,.,TRBD2,TRBV7-3,TGTGCCAGCAGCCGGGGGGACCGCCTATCCGCCATCACCGGGGAGCTGTTTTTT,CASSRGDRLSAITGELFF
TRBJ2-7,.,.,TRBV30,TGTGCCTGGAGTAGTGGGACGGAGGCCTACGAGCAGTACTTC,CAWSSGTEAYEQYF
TRBJ2-1,.,TRBD2,TRBV7-3,TGTGCCAGCGGCCGGGACTATTCCCATGAGCAGTTCTTC,CASGRDYSHEQFF
TRBJ2-5,.,TRBD2,TRBV10-3,TGTGCCATCACCGAGCGGGAGGCGGGGGAGACCCAGTACTTC,CAITEREAGETQYF
TRBJ1-4,.,.,TRBV4-3,TGCGCCAGCAGCCAAGGGACACGCCTAGGGGAAAAACTGTTTTTT,CASSQGTRLGEKLFF
TRBJ2-3,.,.,TRBV7-7,TGTGCCACAACCGATCTCTCCACAGATACGCAGTATTTT,CATTDLSTDTQYF
TRBJ1-5,.,.,TRBV12-5,TGTGCTAGTGGTTTGGAGGGATGGGGGGAGCCCCAGCATTTT,CASGLEGWGEPQHF
TRBJ2-5,.,TRBD2,TRBV10-3,TGTGCCATTCGACTAGCGGGAGAAGAGACCCAGTACTTC,CAIRLAGEETQYF
TRBJ1-5,few,.,TRBV28,TGTGCCAGCAGCGTCAATCAGCCCCAGCATTTT,CASSVNQPQHF
TRBJ2-1,.,TRBD2,TRBV6-5,TGTGCCAGCAGTTACAGCGGGGCCTCCTACAATGAGCAGTTCTTC,CASSYSGASYNEQFF
TRBJ2-2,.,.,TRBV15,TGTGCCACCAGCAGAGCGGGCCCCGGGGAGCTGTTTTTT,CATSRAGPGELFF
TRBJ2-3,.,TRBD2,TRBV2,TGTGCCAGCAGACCGCGCGCGGGGGGTGGTACGCAGTATTTT,CASRPRAGGGTQYF
TRBJ2-1,.,.,TRBV5-1,TGCGCCAGCAGCCCCCGGTCGGGGGCTTCTAATGAGCAGTTCTTC,CASSPRSGASNEQFF
TRBJ1-5,.,.,TRBV5-5,TGTGCCAGCAGCTTGTCATCATCCCCGAGCAATCAGCCCCAGCATTTT,CASSLSSSPSNQPQHF
TRBJ1-5,.,.,TRBV5-4,TGTGCCAGAAGCTTGGGGGAGAGCAATCAGCCCCAGCATTTT,CARSLGESNQPQHF
TRBJ1-2,.,.,TRBV7-2,TGTGCCAGCAGCTTAGTTTCTAACTATGGCTACACCTTC,CASSLVSNYGYTF
TRBJ1-6,.,TRBD1,TRBV30,TGTGCCGGTTACGGGACAGGGGGCGCCGGGAATTCACCCCTCCACTTT,CAGYGTGGAGNSPLHF
TRBJ2-7,.,.,TRBV7-2,TGTGCCAGCAGCCCTAACAGGGACTACGAGCAGTACTTC,CASSPNRDYEQYF
TRBJ2-5,few,TRBD2,TRBV28,TGTGCCAGCAGCTTAGCGGGTATCCAAGAGACCCAGTACTTC,CASSLAGIQETQYF
TRBJ2-7,.,.,TRBV6-5,TGTGCCAGCAGTTACTCCAGGGGTTACGAGCAGTACTTC,CASSYSRGYEQYF
TRBJ2-1,.,.,TRBV2,TGTGCCAGCAGTACCGGGCCACTAAATGAGCAGTTCTTC,CASSTGPLNEQFF
TRBJ1-1,.,.,TRBV5-4,TGTGCCAGCAGCTTGCGGTCCGGGAACCCTGGAGCTTTCTTT,CASSLRSGNPGAFF
TRBJ1-4,.,.,TRBV18,TGTGCCAGCTCACCACCGGCACAGGGCCCCAAAAAACTGTTTTTT,CASSPPAQGPKKLFF
TRBJ2-5,.,TRBD1,TRBV5-4,TGTGCCAGCAGCGGATCGGGACAGGGCCTAGCCTCCCAGTACTTC,CASSGSGQGLASQYF
TRBJ1-1,.,.,TRBV18,TGTGCCAGCTCACCGGCAAACACCAACACTGAAGCTTTCTTT,CASSPANTNTEAFF
TRBJ1-4,once,.,TRBV27,TGTGCCAGTTGCGGGACCCAAGAAGGGAAACTGTTTTTT,CASCGTQEGKLFF
TRBJ1-4,.,TRBD1,TRBV7-2,TGTGCCAGCAGCGGAACAGGGGGCACTAATGAAAAACTGTTTTTT,CASSGTGGTNEKLFF
TRBJ1-1,.,.,TRBV18,TGTGCCAGCTCACCGGGAAAGGGGATGAGCACTGAAGCTTTCTTT,CASSPGKGMSTEAFF
TRBJ2-7,.,TRBD2,TRBV7-8,TGTGCCAGCAGCCCCGGGACTAGCGGGAGTACGTACGAGCAGTACTTC,CASSPGTSGSTYEQYF
TRBJ2-7,.,TRBD1,TRBV7-9,TGTGCCAGCAGCCAACGACAGGGGGGCTCCTACGAGCAGTACTTC,CASSQRQGGSYEQYF
TRBJ1-1,.,.,TRBV7-6,TGTGCCAGCAGCCCTCAGTTGAACACTGAAGCTTTCTTT,CASSPQLNTEAFF
TRBJ2-3,.,.,TRBV19,TGTGCCAGTAGTATTACTAGGTCAGATACGCAGTATTTT,CASSITRSDTQYF
TRBJ2-7,few,.,TRBV7-9,TGTGCCAGCAGCCCCCTCGACAAGACCTACGAGCAGTACTTC,CASSPLDKTYEQYF
TRBJ2-4,.,.,TRBV29-1,TGCAGCGTTGGTAACCGGGACCAACTCGACATTCAGTACTTC,CSVGNRDQLDIQYF
TRBJ2-5,.,TRBD1,TRBV27,TGTGCCAGCCGAGCGGGTGAGAGGGGGGACAGGGAGACCCAGTACTTC,CASRAGERGDRETQYF
TRBJ1-1,.,TRBD1,TRBV27,TGTGCCAGCAGTTTAAAGGACAGGGCCATGAACACTGAAGCTTTCTTT,CASSLKDRAMNTEAFF
TRBJ1-5,few,.,TRBV10-1,TGCGCCAGCAGAACATGTGGCAATCAGCCCCAGCATTTT,CASRTCGNQPQHF
TRBJ1-1,.,.,TRBV7-9,TGTGCCAGCGGCTTGGGGGGCAGGGCGGCTGAAGCTTTCTTT,CASGLGGRAAEAFF